The 23 T cell receptor beta chains given below trace back to one sample, sequenced in a study of blood T cells in healthy people across ages. Using a J-beta primer mix together with a sample-barcoded 5' primer, a second PCR was run for about 7 to 12 cycles. TCRdb itself ran the 5' RACE reads through MiXCR, one entry per CDR3 protein. Of roughly 1,500,000 distinct CDR3 sequences listed, roughly 32% are singletons. Sequenced: blood. The receptors were sampled from a woman in her thirties in good health.

This rearrangement joins TRBV5-1 to TRBJ1-1; a possible D gene is TRBD1 (6 bases). The germline gives CDR1 SGHRS, CDR2 YFSETQ. Trimming removed 6 bases at V and 3 bases at J, with 18 bases between. CDR3 length equals 15 residues. The CDR3 loop is CASTLTGILDTEAFF. DNA for the CDR3: TGCGCCAGCACCCTAACAGGGATTTTGGACACTGAAGCTTTCTTT.

V and J are TRBV7-2 and TRBJ2-5, with a possible D match to TRBD2 (6 bases). The J call may be mistaken, given a closer DNA end match to TRBJ2-7. This CDR3 has 14 residues. Germline V gene lookup returns CDR1 SGHTA and CDR2 FQGNSA. The CDR3: CASGPITSSYEQYF. In nucleotides, the CDR3 is TGTGCCAGCGGCCCTATAACTAGCAGCTACGAGCAGTACTTC.

This clonotype was found a few times. The chain carries TRBV7-9 and TRBJ2-1; D is perhaps TRBD1 (6 bases). The CDR3 length is 14 residues. Germline assignment: CDR1 SEHNR and CDR2 FQNEAQ (reference sequence). V was trimmed by 4 bases and J by 8 bases, leaving 15 bases between them. CDR3 nucleotides: TGTGCCAGCAGCTCCTTTACAGGGTACGATGAGCAGTTCTTC. This gives the protein CASSSFTGYDEQFF.

This clonotype occurred a few times. The chain employs TRBV15 and TRBJ1-4, with 11 positions matching TRBD1. CDR1 is LNHNV and CDR2 is YYDKDF in the germline V gene (reference sequence). The CDR3 is made up of 16 amino acids. Unmatched junction bases numbered 4, after V lost 3 bases and J lost 4 bases. The CDR3 coding sequence is TGTGCCACCAGCAGGGACAGGGGGCACGGTAATGAAAAACTGTTTTTT. The encoded protein is CATSRDRGHGNEKLFF.

V gene TRBV11-2 combines with J gene TRBJ2-7; 7 bases match TRBD1. The CDR3 length is 15 residues. The V gene end was trimmed by 1 base and the J gene end by 3 bases; junction bases not matched to a gene: 6. The V gene's germline CDR1 is SGHAT and CDR2 FQNNGV. The CDR3 here is CASSLGRTGGYEQYF. Written as DNA, the CDR3 is TGTGCCAGCAGCTTAGGCCGGACAGGAGGCTACGAGCAGTACTTC.

This clonotype was detected ten times or more. The genes are TRBV7-2 and TRBJ2-3; D unclear. Germline CDR1 and CDR2: SGHTA and FQGNSA. The germline V and J ends were trimmed by 1 base and 4 bases, with 9 bases remaining between them. The CDR3 sequence is 14 residues long. The CDR3 loop is CASSLGVGADTQYF. The CDR3 nucleotides are TGTGCCAGCAGCTTAGGAGTTGGGGCAGATACGCAGTATTTT.

The rearrangement joins TRBV12-3 or TRBV12-4 to TRBJ2-3; D is perhaps TRBD2 (6 bases). The CDR3 has 13 amino acids. Trimming stripped 6 bases from V and 6 bases from J, with 13 bases between. The CDR3 spells CASSSEGLDTQYF. The CDR3 DNA sequence: TGTGCCAGCAGCTCGGAGGGGTTGGATACGCAGTATTTT.

In this sample, this clonotype turned up a few times. This rearrangement joins TRBV5-1 to TRBJ1-1; 7 positions match TRBD1. Trimming took 4 bases from V and 6 from J; bases not matched to a gene: 6. The CDR3 sequence is 13 residues long. CDR1 is SGHRS, CDR2 YFSETQ, per germline. CDR3 residues: CASSPGGLPEAFF. The CDR3 nucleotides read TGCGCCAGCAGCCCAGGGGGGCTACCTGAAGCTTTCTTT.

The sample holds many counts of this clonotype. V is TRBV5-1 and J is TRBJ2-5, with D perhaps matching TRBD1 or TRBD2 (6 bases each). Germline V gene lookup returns CDR1 SGHRS and CDR2 YFSETQ. This CDR3 is built from 16 residues. Trimming shortened V by 4 bases and J by 2 bases, and 18 bases separated the two germline ends. For the CDR3, the DNA is TGCGCCAGCAGCCTCGGTCGAGGGGGGCAGCAAGAGACCCAGTACTTC. Its protein is CASSLGRGGQQETQYF.

This clonotype was counted only a few times. The chain has TRBV9 and TRBJ1-2, with D maybe TRBD1 (5 bases). Trimming took 1 base from V and 0 from J, leaving 13 bases between them. This CDR3 comprises 16 residues. Germline V gene data show CDR1 as SGDLS and CDR2 as YYNGEE. CDR3: CASSVKSGETNYGYTF. CDR3 sequence (DNA): TGTGCCAGCAGCGTAAAATCGGGGGAAACTAACTATGGCTACACCTTC.

This rearrangement joins TRBV10-1 to TRBJ2-3, with TRBD1 matching 10 bases. From germline, CDR1 is WNHNN and CDR2 SYGVQD (reference sequence). The V gene end was trimmed by 6 bases and the J gene end by 5 bases; junction bases not matched to a gene: 5. This CDR3 spans 14 amino acids. The CDR3 sequence: CASSRDRGGDTQYF. In DNA, the CDR3 is TGCGCCAGCAGCCGGGACAGGGGCGGAGATACGCAGTATTTT.

This clonotype was observed many times. The V gene is TRBV29-1, the J gene TRBJ2-5; D is unresolved. CDR1 is SQVTM and CDR2 is ANQGSEA in the germline V gene. The CDR3 length is 12 residues. Trimming left V 4 bases short and J 5 bases short, with 11 bases between. The CDR3 DNA sequence: TGCAGCGTTGCACCGATGTTGGAGACCCAGTACTTC. Translating gives CSVAPMLETQYF. The full variable domain, completed using reference TRBV29-1 and TRBJ2-5, is SAVISQKPSRDICQRGTSLTIQCQVDSQVTMMFWYRQQPGQSLTLIATANQGSEATYESGFVIDKFPISRPNLTFSTLTVSNMSPEDSSIYLCSVAPMLETQYFGPGTRLLVL.

The chain employs TRBV20-1 and TRBJ2-1, with D tentatively TRBD2 (6 bases). The CDR3 length is 15 residues. Per germline, CDR1 DFQATT and CDR2 SNEGSKA (reference sequence). Trimming cost V 1 base and J 3 bases, with 13 bases left between them. The CDR3 nucleotides are TGCAGTGCTAGAGCCCCTCTAGCGTTCTACAATGAGCAGTTCTTC. It is translated as CSARAPLAFYNEQFF.

This clonotype was seen ten or more times. The V gene is TRBV7-9, the J gene TRBJ1-4, with 7 positions matching TRBD1. Germline loops: CDR1 SEHNR, CDR2 FQNEAQ (reference sequence). This CDR3 spans 14 amino acids. J was trimmed by 3 bases and V by 5 bases; bases with no gene match: 3. The CDR3 nucleotides read TGTGCCAGCAGCCCTGGGACAGCTAATGAAAAACTGTTTTTT. Translation gives CASSPGTANEKLFF. Full variable domain (missing parts from reference TRBV7-9 and TRBJ1-4): DTGVSQNPRHKITKRGQNVTFRCDPISEHNRLYWYRQTLGQGPEFLTYFQNEAQLEKSRLLSDRFSAERPKGSFSTLEIQRTEQGDSAMYLCASSPGTANEKLFFGSGTQLSVL.

V usage is TRBV6-1 and J usage is TRBJ1-2; D uncertain. Germline V gene lookup returns CDR1 MNHNS and CDR2 SASEGT. Between the trimmed V and J ends, which lost 2 bases and 7 bases, there was a span of 11 bases. The CDR3 totals 13 residues. CDR3: CASSESQAGGYTF. In nucleotides, the CDR3 is TGTGCCAGCAGTGAATCCCAGGCGGGTGGCTACACCTTC.

About this clonotype itself: Since a much larger clone is just one base distant, this may be a read error. The chain recombines TRBV7-2 with TRBJ2-1, with D possibly matching TRBD1 (5 bases). This CDR3 is 13 amino acids long. Germline V gene lookup returns CDR1 SGHTA and CDR2 FQGNSA. The CDR3 DNA reads TGTGCCAACAGCTTAAGGGGCCGCAATGAGCAGTTCTTC. It translates to CANSLRGRNEQFF.

V is TRBV20-1 and J is TRBJ2-7; D remains ambiguous. This CDR3 has 9 residues. Germline V gene data show CDR1 as DFQATT and CDR2 as SNEGSKA (reference sequence). The V gene lost 4 bases and the J gene lost 3 bases, with 1 base spanning the gap. This chain's CDR3 is CSANYEQYF. DNA for the CDR3: TGCAGTGCTAACTACGAGCAGTACTTC.

The chain carries TRBV15 and TRBJ2-5; D remains unclear. CDR1 is LNHNV and CDR2 is YYDKDF in the germline V gene (reference sequence). The length of the CDR3 is 13 residues. The V gene lost 6 bases and the J gene lost 4 bases, with 12 bases spanning the gap. CDR3: CATRSVGLETQYF. The CDR3 DNA is TGTGCCACCAGATCAGTAGGGTTAGAGACCCAGTACTTC.

This rearrangement joins TRBV5-5 to TRBJ2-7; 7 nucleotides agree with TRBD1. Germline values: CDR1 SGHKS, CDR2 YYEKEE (reference sequence). With V trimmed by 3 bases and J by 3 bases, 12 bases remained unmatched. This CDR3 region has 16 residues. DNA of the CDR3: TGTGCCAGCAGCTCCGTGGGCCGGGACAGAAACTACGAGCAGTACTTC. It encodes CASSSVGRDRNYEQYF.

This clonotype was picked up a small number of times. The V gene is TRBV20-1, the J gene TRBJ1-5; possible D gene TRBD1, 5 bases. Looked up from germline, CDR1 is DFQATT and CDR2 is SNEGSKA (reference sequence). Trimming pared 1 base from V and 1 base from J, leaving 11 bases between. The CDR3 is 15 amino acids. DNA of the CDR3: TGCAGTGCTAGAGGGGGGACTCAGAGCAATCAGCCCCAGCATTTT. This gives the protein CSARGGTQSNQPQHF.

At least ten counts were recorded for this clonotype. This rearrangement joins TRBV20-1 to TRBJ2-7; 8 bases line up with TRBD2. Germline V gene lookup returns CDR1 DFQATT and CDR2 SNEGSKA (reference sequence). CDR3 size: 15 residues. CDR3 sequence reads: CKPLSPLAENYEQYF. DNA for the CDR3: TGCAAACCCCTTAGTCCACTAGCGGAGAATTACGAGCAGTACTTC.

Turning to this clonotype: A single base separates this from a much larger clone, so it may be a read error. The final CDR3 position lacks the conserved phenylalanine or tryptophan, pointing to a likely read error. V and J are TRBV20-1 and TRBJ2-4; D remains ambiguous. V lost 1 base and J 0 bases, leaving 16 bases between the germline ends. From germline, CDR1 is DFQATT and CDR2 SNEGSKA (reference sequence). The CDR3 has 17 residues. This CDR3 is CSARGSDPSTAKNIQYC. The DNA of the CDR3 is TGCAGTGCTAGAGGGTCCGACCCAAGTACAGCCAAAAACATTCAGTACTGC.

With respect to this clonotype: In this CDR3 the conserved last residue, phenylalanine or tryptophan, is missing, so a read error is likely. This chain joins TRBV29-1 and TRBJ1-2; D possibly corresponds to TRBD1 (5 bases). Trimming took off 6 bases at V and 6 bases at J, with 17 bases between the two ends. This CDR3 comprises 13 residues. CDR1 SQVTM and CDR2 ANQGSEA come from the germline V gene. The CDR3: CSVSPQGEDGYTV. For the CDR3, the DNA is TGCAGCGTGAGCCCGCAGGGTGAGGATGGCTACACCGTC.